This TCR beta chain originates from a study of blood T cell repertoires in COVID-19. About the research overall: The United States, Italy and Spain supplied acute and convalescent COVID-19 samples. The analysed material was cDNA or gDNA that came from T cells, B-cell-depleted T cells, or PBMCs.

The CDR3 loop spans 17 amino acids. CDR1 and CDR2 (germline): LNHNV, YYDKDF (reference sequence). V trimming: 0 bases; J trimming: 9 bases; junction bases outside the gene matches: 11. Under the authors' procedure: Cell counts per sample came from amplifying reference gene primers. Profiling relied on immunoSEQ multiplex PCR, and the TCRdb table lists in-frame clones only, not all of them. The DNA gave D and trimming, while V, J and clone size come from that table. The sample has around 180,000 clones; around 74% are singletons. This TCR derives from a woman of 80 years or more with acute or convalescent COVID-19. The chain carries TRBV15 and TRBJ2-1; TRBD2 aligns across 10 bases. The sequenced material came from peripheral blood. CDR3 residues: CATSRDIGASGSVEQFF. For the CDR3, the DNA is TGTGCCACCAGCAGAGATATTGGGGCTAGCGGGAGCGTTGAGCAGTTCTTC. The entire variable domain, with the rest obtained from reference TRBV15 and TRBJ2-1, is as follows: DAMVIQNPRYQVTQFGKPVTLSCSQTLNHNVMYWYQQKSSQAPKLLFHYYDKDFNNEADTPDNFQSRRPNTSFCFLDIRSPGLGDTAMYLCATSRDIGASGSVEQFFGPGTRLTVL.